This passage covers 14 T cell receptor beta chains from one sample sequenced in a study of neurological immune-mediated disorders. A single record per CDR3 protein comes from TCRdb applying MiXCR to the 5' RACE reads. The profile shows approximately 68,000 distinct CDR3 sequences, around 5% of them singletons. Sequences were obtained from PBMCs. Receptors were obtained from a woman aged 65 to 85 with multiple sclerosis.

The J gene is TRBJ2-3, the V gene TRBV20-1; TRBD2 might be the D (6 bases). V lost 5 bases, J lost 7 bases, and 31 bases lay in between. This CDR3 is 18 amino acids long. Germline loops: CDR1 DFQATT, CDR2 SNEGSKA (reference sequence). Here the CDR3 DNA reads TGCAGTGCTCCGACTCGGGACTCTCAGACAGCGCGCGGTTATACGCAGTATTTT. This sequence encodes CSAPTRDSQTARGYTQYF.

Ten or more counts support this clonotype. CDR3 DNA: TGTGCCAGCAGCTTGGTCGCTAGCACAGATACGCAGTATTTT. It yields the protein CASSLVASTDTQYF. The V and J genes are TRBV5-5 and TRBJ2-3, with no clear D. The ends were cut back, 0 bases at V and 0 bases at J, with 5 bases in the middle. Germline V gives CDR1 SGHKS, CDR2 YYEKEE (reference sequence). This CDR3 contains 14 residues.

This clonotype came up many times. The chain is built from TRBV7-2 and TRBJ2-1; 12 bases line up with TRBD1. CDR3 size: 14 residues. Germline CDR1 and CDR2: SGHTA and FQGNSA. With 4 bases clipped from V and 8 bases from J, the junction kept 3 bases outside the gene matches. The CDR3 here is CASSSGQGAHEQFF. The CDR3, as DNA: TGTGCCAGCAGCTCGGGACAGGGGGCCCATGAGCAGTTCTTC.

This clonotype was observed at least ten times. This chain links TRBV9 with TRBJ2-2; TRBD2 aligns across 8 bases. V shed 6 bases, J shed 8 bases, and the junction held 12 bases outside the gene matches. Germline V gene lookup returns CDR1 SGDLS and CDR2 YYNGEE. This CDR3 has 15 amino acids. In DNA form, the CDR3 reads TGTGCCAGCACGTCAGAAGGTAGCGGGGTTGGGGAGCTGTTTTTT. Its protein is CASTSEGSGVGELFF.

This clonotype occurred many times. This chain joins TRBV20-1 and TRBJ2-1; TRBD2 aligns across 12 bases. The CDR3 is 15 amino acids. J was trimmed by 3 bases and V by 6 bases; bases with no gene match: 6. Germline CDR1 is DFQATT and CDR2 is SNEGSKA (reference sequence). The chain's CDR3 is CSAPTSGSIYNEQFF. The CDR3 bases are TGCAGTGCACCGACTAGCGGGAGTATCTACAATGAGCAGTTCTTC.

This clonotype was counted at least ten times. This sequence joins TRBV20-1 and TRBJ2-7, with 8 nucleotides matching TRBD2. From germline, CDR1 is DFQATT and CDR2 SNEGSKA (reference sequence). The length of the CDR3 is 15 residues. Trimming at V came to 3 bases and at J to 6 bases, leaving 13 bases not matched to a gene. DNA for the CDR3: TGCAGTGCTAGGGGATCGTCGGGAGGGCCAGGCGAGCAGTACTTC. This encodes CSARGSSGGPGEQYF.

Only a few counts were recorded for this clonotype. This chain joins TRBV20-1 and TRBJ2-5, with D hard to call. Germline lookup yields CDR1 DFQATT and CDR2 SNEGSKA (reference sequence). The V gene lost 8 bases and the J gene lost 5 bases, with 12 bases spanning the gap. The CDR3 length is 11 residues. This chain's CDR3 is CSPKHGETQYF. DNA for the CDR3: TGCAGTCCCAAACACGGGGAGACCCAGTACTTC.

This clonotype has a count of ten or more. The chain couples TRBV5-1 to TRBJ2-1; 7 nucleotides agree with TRBD2. The ends lost 0 bases at V and 6 bases at J; junction bases unmatched: 3. This CDR3 is 14 amino acids long. Germline V CDR1 and CDR2: SGHRS, YFSETQ. The CDR3 sequence: CASSLGSGTNEQFF. In nucleotides, the CDR3 is TGCGCCAGCAGCTTGGGAAGCGGGACCAATGAGCAGTTCTTC.

In regard to this clonotype: With a much larger clone just one base away, this may be a read error. The chain combines TRBV29-1 with TRBJ2-7; a possible D gene is TRBD2 (6 bases). Germline V lookup: CDR1 SQVTM, CDR2 ANQGSEA. The CDR3 sequence is 15 residues long. Deletions cut 0 bases from V and 2 bases from J, with 14 bases between. This CDR3 reads CSVEEEEGIPYEQYF. In DNA, the CDR3 is TGCAGCGTTGAAGAGGAGGAGGGGATCCCCTACGAGCAGTACTTC.

Ten or more counts support this clonotype. The chain uses TRBV5-1 and TRBJ1-6, with 8 bases fitting TRBD1. CDR1 and CDR2 from the germline V gene are SGHRS and YFSETQ. V shed 3 bases, J shed 6 bases, and the junction held 5 bases outside the gene matches. This CDR3 comprises 15 residues. CDR3 sequence: CASSYGQGVNSPLHF. The CDR3 bases are TGCGCCAGCAGCTACGGACAGGGCGTTAATTCACCCCTCCACTTT.

This clonotype has just a few counts. J is TRBJ2-1 and V is TRBV15; no reliable D call. Germline V CDR1 and CDR2: LNHNV, YYDKDF (reference sequence). V lost 3 bases and J lost 7, with 13 bases in between. The CDR3 contains 14 residues. The CDR3 sequence is CATSSQRTWNEQFF. For the CDR3, the DNA is TGTGCCACCAGCAGTCAGCGCACCTGGAATGAGCAGTTCTTC.

Ten or more counts support this clonotype. The chain couples TRBV20-1 to TRBJ1-1; D is unclear. Germline V gene sequence: CDR1 DFQATT, CDR2 SNEGSKA (reference sequence). This CDR3 is built from 14 residues. V gave up 6 bases and J gave up 0 bases, with 14 bases separating them. Written as DNA, the CDR3 is TGCAGTGCCTTATCCACCATCATGAACACTGAAGCTTTCTTT. Translation gives CSALSTIMNTEAFF.

J is TRBJ2-6 and V is TRBV20-1, with TRBD2 identical over 8 bases. This CDR3 comprises 15 residues. From germline, CDR1 is DFQATT and CDR2 SNEGSKA (reference sequence). V shed 6 bases, J shed 3 bases, and the junction held 7 bases outside the gene matches. The CDR3 bases are TGCAGTGCAGAAGACGGGGGGGTTGGGGCCAACGTCCTGACTTTC. It yields the protein CSAEDGGVGANVLTF.

This clonotype was seen repeatedly, ten times or more. As DNA, the CDR3 is TGCAGTGCCAGGGGTAGCGTTGGGTGGAATGAGCAGTTCTTC. Amino acids: CSARGSVGWNEQFF. This chain connects TRBV20-1 to TRBJ2-1, with D tentatively TRBD1 (6 bases). Germline V gene lookup returns CDR1 DFQATT and CDR2 SNEGSKA (reference sequence). V was clipped by 6 bases and J by 7 bases, with 19 bases between them. The CDR3 runs 14 residues.